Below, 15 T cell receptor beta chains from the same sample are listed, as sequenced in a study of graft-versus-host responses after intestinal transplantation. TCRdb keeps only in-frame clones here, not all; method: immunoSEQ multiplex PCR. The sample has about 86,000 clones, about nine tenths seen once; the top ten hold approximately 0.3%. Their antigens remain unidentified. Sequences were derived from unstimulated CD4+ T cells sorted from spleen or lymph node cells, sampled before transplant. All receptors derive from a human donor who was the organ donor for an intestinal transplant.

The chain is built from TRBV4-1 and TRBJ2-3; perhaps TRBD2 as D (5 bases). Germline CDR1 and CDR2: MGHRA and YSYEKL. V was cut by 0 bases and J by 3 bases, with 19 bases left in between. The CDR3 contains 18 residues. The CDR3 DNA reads TGCGCCAGCAGCCAAGAGCGGGCAGTGCCGCTGGGAACAGATACGCAGTATTTT. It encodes CASSQERAVPLGTDTQYF.

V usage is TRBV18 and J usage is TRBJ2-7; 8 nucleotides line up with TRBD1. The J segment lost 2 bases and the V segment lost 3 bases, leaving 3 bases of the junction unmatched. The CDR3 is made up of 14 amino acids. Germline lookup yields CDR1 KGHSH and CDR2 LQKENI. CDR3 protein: CASSPGQAPYEQYF. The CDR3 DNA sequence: TGTGCCAGCTCACCGGGACAGGCTCCCTACGAGCAGTACTTC.

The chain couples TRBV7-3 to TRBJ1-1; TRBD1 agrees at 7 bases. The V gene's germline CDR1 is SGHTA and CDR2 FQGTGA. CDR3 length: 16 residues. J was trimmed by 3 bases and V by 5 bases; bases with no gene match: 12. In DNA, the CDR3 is TGTGCCAGCAGCCTAGTCAGAGGGGGCGGTCACACTGAAGCTTTCTTT. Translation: CASSLVRGGGHTEAFF. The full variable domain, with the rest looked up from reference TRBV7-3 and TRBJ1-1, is GAGVSQTPSNKVTEKGKYVELRCDPISGHTALYWYRQSLGQGPEFLIYFQGTGAADDSGLPNDRFFAVRPEGSVSTLKIQRTERGDSAVYLCASSLVRGGGHTEAFFGQGTRLTVV.

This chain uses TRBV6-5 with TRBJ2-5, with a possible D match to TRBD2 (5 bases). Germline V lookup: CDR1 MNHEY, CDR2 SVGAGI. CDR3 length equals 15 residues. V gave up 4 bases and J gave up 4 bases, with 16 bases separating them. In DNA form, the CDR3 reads TGTGCCAGCAGTTCCCCCCTTAGAGCGGCAGAGACCCAGTACTTC. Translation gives CASSSPLRAAETQYF.

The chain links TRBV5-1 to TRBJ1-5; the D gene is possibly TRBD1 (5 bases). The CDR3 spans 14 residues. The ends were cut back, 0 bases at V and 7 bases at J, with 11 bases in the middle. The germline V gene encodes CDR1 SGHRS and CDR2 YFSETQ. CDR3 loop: CASSLAGGGQPQHF. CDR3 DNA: TGCGCCAGCAGCTTGGCGGGGGGAGGCCAGCCCCAGCATTTT. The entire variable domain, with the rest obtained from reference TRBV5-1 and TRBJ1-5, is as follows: KAGVTQTPRYLIKTRGQQVTLSCSPISGHRSVSWYQQTPGQGLQFLFEYFSETQRNKGNFPGRFSGRQFSNSRSEMNVSTLELGDSALYLCASSLAGGGQPQHFGDGTRLSIL.

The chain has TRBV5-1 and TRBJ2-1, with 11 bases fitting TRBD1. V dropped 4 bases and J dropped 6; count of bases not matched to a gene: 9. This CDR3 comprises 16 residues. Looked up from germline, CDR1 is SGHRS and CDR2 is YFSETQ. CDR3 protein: CASSLTRGTGGNEQFF. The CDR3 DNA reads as TGCGCCAGCAGCCTCACCCGCGGGACAGGGGGCAATGAGCAGTTCTTC.

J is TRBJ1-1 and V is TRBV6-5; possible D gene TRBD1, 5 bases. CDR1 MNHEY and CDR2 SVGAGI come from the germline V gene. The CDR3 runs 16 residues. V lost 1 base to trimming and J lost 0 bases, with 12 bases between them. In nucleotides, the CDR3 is TGTGCCAGCAGTTACTTGGGGAGGGGTATGAACACTGAAGCTTTCTTT. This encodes CASSYLGRGMNTEAFF.

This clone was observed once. The CDR3 nucleotides read TGTGCCAGCAGCGAAGGTTTTTCGCGGGTTTGGCCTTACGAGCAGTACTTC. Amino acid sequence: CASSEGFSRVWPYEQYF. V usage is TRBV7-8 and J usage is TRBJ2-7, with a tentative D call TRBD2 (5 bases). This CDR3 contains 17 residues. The germline V gene encodes CDR1 SGHVS and CDR2 FQNEAQ. V was clipped by 5 bases and J by 4 bases, with 24 bases between them.

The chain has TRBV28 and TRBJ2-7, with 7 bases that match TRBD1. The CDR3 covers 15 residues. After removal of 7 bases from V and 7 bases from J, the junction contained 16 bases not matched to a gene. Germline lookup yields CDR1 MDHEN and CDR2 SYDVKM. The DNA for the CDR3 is TGTGCCAGCAATGCCGGGACAGTTATAATACGGGAGCAGTACTTC. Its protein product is CASNAGTVIIREQYF.

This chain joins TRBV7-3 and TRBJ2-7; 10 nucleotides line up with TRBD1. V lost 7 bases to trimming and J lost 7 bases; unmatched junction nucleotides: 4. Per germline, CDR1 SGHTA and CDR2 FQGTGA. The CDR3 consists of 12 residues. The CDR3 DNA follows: TGTGCCAGCAACGACAGGGGGCGGGAGCAGTACTTC. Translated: CASNDRGREQYF.

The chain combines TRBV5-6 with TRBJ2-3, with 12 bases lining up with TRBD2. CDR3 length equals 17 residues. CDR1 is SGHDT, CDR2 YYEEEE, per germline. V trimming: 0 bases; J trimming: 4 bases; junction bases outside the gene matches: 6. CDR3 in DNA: TGTGCCAGCAGCTTGGGACCTAGCGGGGGGGGAGCAGATACGCAGTATTTT. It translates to CASSLGPSGGGADTQYF.

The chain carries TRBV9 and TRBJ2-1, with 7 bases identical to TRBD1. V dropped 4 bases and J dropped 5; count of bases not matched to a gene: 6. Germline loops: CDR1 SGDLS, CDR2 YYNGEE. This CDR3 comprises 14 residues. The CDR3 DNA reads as TGTGCCAGCAGCCCACAGGGGTTGAACAATGAGCAGTTCTTC. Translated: CASSPQGLNNEQFF. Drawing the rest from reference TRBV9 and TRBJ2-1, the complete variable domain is DSGVTQTPKHLITATGQRVTLRCSPRSGDLSVYWYQQSLDQGLQFLIQYYNGEERAKGNILERFSAQQFPDLHSELNLSSLELGDSALYFCASSPQGLNNEQFFGPGTRLTVL.

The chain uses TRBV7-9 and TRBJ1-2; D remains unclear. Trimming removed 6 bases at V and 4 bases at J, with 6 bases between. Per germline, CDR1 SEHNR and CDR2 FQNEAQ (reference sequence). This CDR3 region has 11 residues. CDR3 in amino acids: CASREGYGYTF. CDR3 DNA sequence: TGTGCCAGCAGAGAGGGCTATGGCTACACCTTC.

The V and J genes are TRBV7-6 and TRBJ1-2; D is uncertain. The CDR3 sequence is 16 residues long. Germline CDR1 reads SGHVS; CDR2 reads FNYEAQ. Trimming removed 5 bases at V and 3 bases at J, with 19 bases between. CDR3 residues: CASSPGLRGAHYGYTF. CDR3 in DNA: TGTGCCAGCAGCCCCGGCCTACGCGGTGCCCACTATGGCTACACCTTC.

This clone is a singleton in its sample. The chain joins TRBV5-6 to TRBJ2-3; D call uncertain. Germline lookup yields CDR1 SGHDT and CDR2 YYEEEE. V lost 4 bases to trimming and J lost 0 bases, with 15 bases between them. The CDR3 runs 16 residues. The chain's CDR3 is CASSLQPSTSTDTQYF. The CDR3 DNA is TGTGCCAGCAGCCTCCAACCCTCGACTAGCACAGATACGCAGTATTTT.